The clone carrying this T cell receptor (beta chain) was seen only once. Its antigen remains unknown. Only in-frame clones appear in the TCRdb table, and some are missing; sequencing was by immunoSEQ multiplex PCR. The data contain about 73,000 clones, approximately 90% of them singletons. The data belong to a study of OX40 agonist ivuxolimab in advanced cancers. Background on the study: Ivuxolimab, which patients received intravenously every 2 weeks, was dosed at 0.01 to 10 mg/kg. Findings and caveats of the study: The antigens recognized by the expanded peripheral T cells, that is their antigen specificity, were not determined. Averaging showed that CD8+ T cells had more expanded clones than CD4+ did. Clonal expansion by week 6 occurred in CD4+ and CD8+ blood T cells (at 0.1 to 3.0 mg/kg).

CDR3 size: 11 residues. The V gene's germline CDR1 is LNHDA and CDR2 SQIVND (reference sequence). Trimming stripped 5 bases from V and 1 base from J, with 1 base between. V usage is TRBV19 and J usage is TRBJ2-3; D gene ambiguous. This sequence was found in an adult with an advanced solid tumor such as melanoma, head and neck, liver or kidney cancer. This specimen was CD4+ or CD8+ T cells sorted from blood, taken in a trial of the OX40 agonist ivuxolimab. The CDR3 protein is CASSRTDTQYF. CDR3 DNA sequence: TGTGCCAGTAGTCGCACAGATACGCAGTATTTT.